The rows below give T cell receptor beta chains drawn from one sample of a study of blood T cell repertoires in COVID-19. Repertoires were generated with immunoSEQ multiplex PCR, while TCRdb's copy carries only in-frame clones and drops some. This table has around 150,000 clones, roughly 80% appearing once. Material: PBMCs or T cells enriched from blood (not recorded which). These receptors all come from a woman in her forties who had recovered from COVID-19. The CDR3 runs from the conserved cysteine through the conserved F or W. D genes are given only for firm matches. The size field is filled for only some rows; it gives once, few, many or a size class.

J gene	D gene	V gene	CDR3 length	clone size	CDR3 protein	CDR3 DNA
TRBJ2-7	.	TRBV2	11	.	CASSALYEQYF	TGTGCCAGCAGCGCCCTATACGAGCAGTACTTC
TRBJ2-3	TRBD2	TRBV6-5	14	.	CASKPGGTTDTQYF	TGTGCCAGCAAGCCCGGGGGGACCACAGATACGCAGTATTTT
TRBJ2-2	.	TRBV9	16	.	CASSVVRTENTGELFF	TGTGCCAGCAGCGTAGTTCGGACAGAGAACACCGGGGAGCTGTTTTTT
TRBJ2-7	TRBD2	TRBV5-4	15	few	CASSLGTSGGPWQYF	TGTGCCAGCAGCTTGGGGACTAGCGGGGGCCCCTGGCAGTACTTC
TRBJ1-5	.	TRBV4-1	15	few	CASSFSGGEGQPQHF	TGCGCCAGCAGCTTCTCCGGGGGGGAAGGTCAGCCCCAGCATTTT
TRBJ1-2	TRBD1	TRBV18	13	once	CASSPDREHGYTF	TGTGCCAGCTCACCGGACAGGGAGCATGGCTACACCTTC
TRBJ1-5	.	TRBV5-1	14	few	CASSPGGVDQPQHF	TGCGCCAGCAGCCCAGGAGGAGTTGATCAGCCCCAGCATTTT
TRBJ1-4	.	TRBV5-1	16	.	CASSPLGGEENEKLFF	TGCGCCAGCAGCCCCCTCGGTGGGGAGGAGAATGAAAAACTGTTTTTT
TRBJ2-7	.	TRBV15	15	.	CATSRDLSGRNEQYF	TGTGCCACCAGCAGAGATCTATCGGGTAGGAACGAGCAGTACTTC
TRBJ1-2	.	TRBV4-2	16	.	CASSQEGRSSNYGYTF	TGTGCCAGCAGCCAAGAGGGCAGGTCTTCTAACTATGGCTACACCTTC
TRBJ2-3	.	TRBV3-1/TRBV3-2	15	.	CASSQGSRGVDTQYF	TGTGCCAGCAGCCAAGGAAGCAGGGGAGTGGATACGCAGTATTTT
TRBJ2-7	TRBD1	TRBV5-1	15	once	CASSLGGQGAYEQYF	TGCGCCAGCAGCTTGGGGGGACAGGGGGCTTACGAGCAGTACTTC
TRBJ2-7	TRBD2	TRBV6-6	15	.	CASLLGGTSSYEQYF	TGTGCCAGCCTTTTAGGCGGGACTAGTTCCTACGAGCAGTACTTC
TRBJ2-5	TRBD2	TRBV3-1/TRBV3-2	16	.	CASSQGVASGQETQYF	TGTGCCAGCAGCCAAGGGGTCGCTAGCGGTCAAGAGACCCAGTACTTC
TRBJ2-1	TRBD2	TRBV7-6	18	.	CASSLDLGGEREYDEQFF	TGTGCCAGCAGCTTAGATCTAGGGGGGGAGCGGGAGTACGATGAGCAGTTCTTC
TRBJ1-4	TRBD1	TRBV3-1/TRBV3-2	15	few	CASSQARQGGEKLFF	TGTGCCAGCAGCCAAGCCCGACAGGGCGGCGAAAAACTGTTTTTT
TRBJ2-2	TRBD1	TRBV4-2	16	.	CASSQIGQGNTGELFF	TGTGCCAGCAGCCAAATCGGACAGGGGAACACCGGGGAGCTGTTTTTT
TRBJ2-2	TRBD2	TRBV5-1	16	.	CASRPLAGGGTGELFF	TGCGCCAGCAGGCCTCTAGCGGGAGGTGGCACCGGGGAGCTGTTTTTT
TRBJ1-1	.	TRBV29-1	12	.	CSVGQAGTEAFF	TGCAGCGTTGGCCAGGCGGGGACTGAAGCTTTCTTT
TRBJ1-5	.	TRBV15	15	.	CATSRDPQGGQPQHF	TGTGCCACCAGCAGAGATCCCCAGGGCGGTCAGCCCCAGCATTTT
TRBJ1-1	.	TRBV2	12	.	CASGPGDTEAFF	TGTGCCAGTGGCCCAGGGGACACTGAAGCTTTCTTT
TRBJ1-2	TRBD1	TRBV5-5	15	.	CASSTGTVNPLGYTF	TGTGCCAGCAGCACCGGGACAGTTAACCCGTTGGGCTACACCTTC
TRBJ1-4	TRBD1	TRBV9	15	.	CASSVGTVLNEKLFF	TGTGCCAGCAGCGTTGGGACAGTCTTAAATGAAAAACTGTTTTTT
TRBJ1-6	.	TRBV2	15	.	CASSDSTGYNSPLHF	TGTGCCAGCAGTGACAGTACAGGGTATAATTCACCCCTCCACTTT
TRBJ2-2	.	TRBV10-1	13	.	CASSVYRTGELFF	TGCGCCAGCAGTGTATACAGAACCGGGGAGCTGTTTTTT
TRBJ2-1	.	TRBV12-5	10	.	CARLGGEQFF	TGTGCTAGGTTGGGGGGTGAGCAGTTCTTC
TRBJ2-7	.	TRBV4-1	16	.	CASSRFGPGVTYEQYF	TGCGCCAGCAGCCGCTTTGGGCCAGGGGTAACCTACGAGCAGTACTTC
TRBJ2-3	TRBD2	TRBV5-4	16	.	CASSPVAGAITDTQYF	TGTGCCAGCAGCCCTGTAGCGGGAGCCATCACAGATACGCAGTATTTT
TRBJ1-6	.	TRBV5-5	15	.	CASSQIQGMDSPLHF	TGTGCCAGCAGCCAAATCCAGGGGATGGATTCACCCCTCCACTTT
TRBJ1-1	TRBD1	TRBV10-3	13	.	CAIRTGGNTEAFF	TGTGCCATACGGACAGGGGGAAACACTGAAGCTTTCTTT